This TCR beta chain is drawn from a study of cytomegalovirus exposure and HLA in healthy donors (dated by TCRdb to 2016 to 2017). Regarding the complete study: According to an earlier analysis of 550 to 750 of the donors, about 179 million T cells yielded 117 million unique TCR beta sequences and around 280 Gb of sequence data. High-throughput TCR immunosequencing, statistical association of individual TCRs with disease status, and machine learning were combined to predict cytomegalovirus infection status. Donor age, sex, ethnicity and CMV serostatus were compiled together with the repertoire data. A later genetic analysis took genome-wide SNP genotypes for about 55% of the roughly 670 donors and used that subset as a discovery cohort. A separate validation cohort of about 110 different subjects was used in addition to the 666-subject first cohort. The aim of the study was to test whether cataloging public T cell receptors could identify signatures of past pathogen exposure. Because of strong linkage in the cohort, roughly five DR-DQ haplotypes were treated as single units for association and clustering. The genetic ancestry cluster associated with self-reported Caucasian donors included over 65% of the roughly 400 genotyped donors. Rather than using new phenotypic data, the later analysis identified candidate immune exposures from TCR beta sequences and from how often those sequences occurred across donors. Roughly 300 gigabases of sequencing data and tens of millions of unique TCR sequences were included in an early release covering about 700 HLA-typed donors. The number of typed donors differed by locus: about 620-640 for A, B, C, DRB1 and DQB1; 522 for DQA1; approximately 600 for DPA1; and 400 to 480 for DPB1. Among 398 genotyped donors of the cohort, an average of roughly 240,000 unique TCR beta nucleotide sequences were sequenced per donor, around 20% of them non-productive. The study used immunosequencing to profile the T cell repertoires of several hundred subjects and linked those repertoires to cytomegalovirus serostatus. Class I and class II HLA loci were covered by the typing at four-digit resolution. A later analysis re-analyzed previously published TCR beta repertoires from approximately 670 donors and added high-resolution HLA genotyping to study TCR occurrence patterns. All discovery cohort repertoires had been generated on a single sequencing platform. To decide whether each TCR beta V gene segment behaved as functional or pseudogenic, an earlier analysis of fewer than 750 of the donors relied on high-throughput TCR beta sequencing.

The full study reports these points: Immune exposure information for the cohort was limited to CMV serostatus. At a false discovery rate of 0.05, a later analysis linked 16,951 TCR beta sequences to specific HLA alleles. A cluster of highly shared sequence variants was judged likely to represent a technical artifact of the sequencing pipeline. Sequencing depth was assumed to be roughly uniform across donors in the presence/absence analyses, though that assumption may not hold. A later genetic analysis associated a missense DCLRE1C variant with V-gene and J-gene trimming of TCR beta chains, and an independent cohort replicated the association. The classifier was reported to diagnose cytomegalovirus status with high specificity and sensitivity in both the original and validation cohorts. In vitro tests confirmed that a few of the cytomegalovirus-associated TCR beta chains recognize cytomegalovirus antigens. The cohort was sequenced for TCR beta chains only, and without alpha or paired-chain data the features that could be detected were limited. A later analysis reported that several top co-occurrence clusters appeared linked to parvovirus B19, influenza, CMV and Epstein-Barr virus. The authors suggested that the approach could potentially be extended to other disease states and immunological phenotypes. In an earlier analysis of fewer than 700 of the donors, most TCR beta V segments appeared in productive rearrangements about 87% or about 30% of the time, broadly matching IMGT annotations. The study gave a list of roughly 150 TCR beta chains associated with cytomegalovirus. Strong co-occurrence of HLA alleles, especially DR and DQ, made assigning TCR associations to individual alleles difficult. In a later analysis, most CMV-associated TCR beta chains were found to appear HLA-restricted, with HLA associations seemingly driven largely by CMV exposure. While some public TCRs were present in many individuals, most TCR sequences turned up only very rarely across donors. A later analysis found that HLA-associated TCR beta chains were more clonally expanded and had lower generation probabilities than equally common non-associated chains. Some IMGT-functional V segments, including TRBV6-2 and TRBV6-3, could not be distinguished by the 87-base-pair reads and were therefore excluded. A later analysis found that TCR association rates varied across HLA loci, with DRB1 alleles showing the most associated TCRs and HLA-C alleles the fewest. The earlier analysis of a few hundred of the donors excluded approximately 15 rarely observed V segments, including chromosome 9 orphons, because counts were too low. Linkage disequilibrium might explain the correlated functional status among segregating V segments, but an unknown experimental factor could not be excluded. A further reported finding was that TCR beta sequences accurately predicted the HLA-A and HLA-B alleles for most subjects in the first cohort. HLA typing was unavailable for some donors at each locus, so association tests used only the typed subset. According to a later genetic analysis, donors in an Asian-associated ancestry cluster had fewer N-insertions in productive TCRs than the approximately 670-donor mean.

Library preparation used the immunoSEQ multiplex PCR assay. A mixture of 60 forward primers for TCR Vbeta segments and 13 reverse primers for TCR Jbeta segments was used in the multiplex PCR. Amplification of the CDR3 region of rearranged TCR beta genes was performed with a multiplex PCR assay on genomic DNA. Amplified TCR beta libraries were sequenced as 87-base-pair reads on the Illumina HiSeq System. The paper's processing steps were these. In a later analysis, tens of millions of unique TCR beta chains were counted across the roughly 670 repertoires, and roughly 11 million of these chains were shared by at least two donors. To remove PCR and sequencing errors, raw reads were error-corrected and collapsed into unique sequences using a nearest-neighbor algorithm that merged closely related sequences. Alignment of CDR3 sequences to IMGT reference sequences was used to assign V, D and J gene segments. For a sequence to be retained, a match of at least six nucleotides to both a V gene segment and a J gene segment was required. A rearrangement counted as productive if the CDR3 had no stop codons and remained in frame with V and J, and every other rearrangement counted as non-productive. CDR3 was defined by IMGT convention, running from the second conserved V-encoded cysteine to the conserved J-encoded phenylalanine. In an earlier analysis of 550 to 650 of the donors, sequences lacking an unambiguous match to a single V gene segment were excluded. In an earlier analysis of approximately 500 of the donors, a V segment was called functional when productive rearrangements were above 56.7%, and segregating when the standard deviation between donors exceeded 5%. A statistical classification framework was built for diagnosing cytomegalovirus status from the catalog of TCR beta chain sequences. V and J gene assignment, in a later analysis, came from comparing TCR nucleotide sequences with IMGT/GENE-DB human TR gene sequences. In a later analysis, CDR3 sequences and most-parsimonious VDJ recombination scenarios were assigned using the TCRdist pipeline. In a later analysis, each TCR beta chain was defined by its CDR3 amino acid sequence together with its V-gene family, and reads without a unique V-gene family were excluded. As a way to deal with suspected cross-contamination and a sequencing artifact, a later analysis dropped 592 nucleotide sequences that were highly shared and had low generation probability. In a later analysis, a clonal expansion index was calculated for each public chain from normalized within-repertoire ranks of inferred template counts. In a later analysis, generation probabilities were computed using a VDJ recombination model fitted to out-of-frame rearrangements, and the results were checked against IGoR. A later analysis scored TCR-TCR, TCR-HLA and TCR-CMV co-occurrence with hypergeometric tests, applying a repertoire-size bias correction to TCR pairs. In a later analysis, false discovery rates were estimated by permuting HLA or CMV assignments 20 times. In a later analysis, co-occurring TCRs were grouped using DBSCAN, and TCRdist sequence similarity was added for clustering within HLA-allele-positive subsets. Co-occurrence clustering excluded repertoires with fewer than 30,000 or more than 120,000 public chains, plus five with anomalous nucleotide sharing. TCRdb mirrors the immuneACCESS table, restricted to in-frame sequences. Some clones are absent from its copies; in checked studies, under half trace to an unresolved V gene, and the reason for the others is unknown. The V and J calls and clone size were taken over from that table, and D and trimming were inferred from the DNA. In this sample the table shows roughly 130,000 clones, roughly 68% of which occur a single time. The ten top clones hold roughly 6.3% of the sample.

Reading from cysteine to phenylalanine, the CDR3 counts 15 amino acids. Just the 45-base CDR3 DNA is kept, in frame starting at base 1. Unmatched junction bases come to 4, with V trimmed by 2 bases and J by 1 base. The germline V gene provides CDR1 ENHRY and CDR2 SYGVKD. The cohort consisted of more than 650 healthy bone marrow donors. At the time of sampling, all cohort members were nominally healthy, though unrecorded immune exposures were likely present. The donor was CMV seropositive and was included in the group of around 300 seropositive cohort members. A peripheral blood sample was collected from each donor, and TCR beta sequencing was performed on peripheral blood mononuclear cells. The Qiagen DNeasy Blood Extraction Kit was used to extract genomic DNA from the blood cell samples. Comment on this clone: The clone's antigen remains unknown. Per-base quality was not reported, and no clone a single base away is much larger than it.

The TCR was taken from a woman aged 45-59 years in good health and CMV-seropositive. Sequencing used PBMCs. This chain is built from TRBV10-3 and TRBJ1-1, and 7 junctional nucleotides match TRBD1. The CDR3 region: CAISEPGTANTEAFF. DNA sequence: TGTGCCATCAGTGAGCCTGGGACAGCGAACACTGAAGCTTTCTTT.